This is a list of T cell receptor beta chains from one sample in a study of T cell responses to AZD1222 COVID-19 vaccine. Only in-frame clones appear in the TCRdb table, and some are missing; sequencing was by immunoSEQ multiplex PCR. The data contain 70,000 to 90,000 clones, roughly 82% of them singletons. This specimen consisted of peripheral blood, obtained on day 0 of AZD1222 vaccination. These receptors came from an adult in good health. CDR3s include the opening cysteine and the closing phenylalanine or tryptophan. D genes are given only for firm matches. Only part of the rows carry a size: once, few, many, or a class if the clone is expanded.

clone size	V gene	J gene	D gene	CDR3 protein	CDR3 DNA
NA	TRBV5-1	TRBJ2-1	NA	CASSLQGINEQFF	TGCGCCAGCAGCTTGCAGGGTATCAATGAGCAGTTCTTC
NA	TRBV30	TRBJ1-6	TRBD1	CAWSVPPRRTGYNSPLHF	TGTGCCTGGAGTGTACCCCCTCGCAGGACAGGCTATAATTCACCCCTCCACTTT
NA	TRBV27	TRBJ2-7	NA	CASSPQGRDEQYF	TGTGCCAGCAGTCCCCAGGGGCGGGACGAGCAGTACTTC
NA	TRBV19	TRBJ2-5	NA	CASSNNRGRETQYF	TGTGCCAGTAGTAACAATCGGGGGCGGGAGACCCAGTACTTC
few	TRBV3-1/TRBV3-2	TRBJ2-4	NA	CASSQAENIQYF	TGTGCCAGCAGCCAAGCCGAAAACATTCAGTACTTC
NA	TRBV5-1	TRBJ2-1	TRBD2	CASSRTSSYNEQFF	TGCGCCAGCAGCCGGACTAGCAGCTACAATGAGCAGTTCTTC
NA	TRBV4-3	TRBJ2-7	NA	CASSQDGGNEQYF	TGCGCCAGCAGCCAAGATGGGGGTAACGAGCAGTACTTC
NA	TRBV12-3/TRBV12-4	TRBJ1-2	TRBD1	CASSWTGGLGYTF	TGTGCCAGCAGCTGGACAGGGGGCCTTGGCTACACCTTC
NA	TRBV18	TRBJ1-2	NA	CASSPDGNYGYTF	TGTGCCAGCTCACCAGACGGGAACTATGGCTACACCTTC
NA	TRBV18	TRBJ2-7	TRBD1	CASSRGQETFIEQYF	TGTGCCAGCTCCCGCGGACAGGAAACCTTTATAGAGCAGTACTTC
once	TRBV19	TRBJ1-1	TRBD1	CASRRDRLGAEAFF	TGTGCCAGTAGGAGGGACAGGCTTGGGGCTGAAGCTTTCTTT
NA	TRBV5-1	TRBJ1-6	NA	CASRRGDNSPLHF	TGCGCCAGCCGGAGAGGGGATAATTCACCCCTCCACTTT
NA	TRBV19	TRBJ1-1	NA	CASKAGGSTEAFF	TGTGCCAGTAAAGCGGGGGGGAGCACTGAAGCTTTCTTT
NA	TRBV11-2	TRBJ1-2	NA	CASSLMTGVDGYTF	TGTGCCAGCAGCTTAATGACAGGCGTCGATGGCTACACCTTC
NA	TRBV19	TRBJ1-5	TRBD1	CASRWDSSNQPQHF	TGTGCCAGTAGGTGGGACAGTAGCAATCAGCCCCAGCATTTT
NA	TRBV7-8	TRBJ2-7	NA	CASSHGRTAYEQYF	TGTGCCAGCAGTCACGGTAGGACCGCCTACGAGCAGTACTTC
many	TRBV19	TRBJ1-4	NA	CASTDTFNEKLFF	TGTGCCAGTACGGACACCTTTAATGAAAAACTGTTTTTT
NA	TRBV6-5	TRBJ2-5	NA	CASSYSAEAEETQYF	TGTGCCAGCAGTTACTCGGCCGAGGCAGAAGAGACCCAGTACTTC
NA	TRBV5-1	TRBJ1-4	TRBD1	CASSPGQGAEKLFF	TGCGCCAGCAGCCCGGGTCAGGGGGCCGAAAAACTGTTTTTT
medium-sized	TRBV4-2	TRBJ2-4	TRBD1	CASSQGEGTGNLAKNIQYF	TGTGCCAGCAGCCAGGGAGAGGGGACAGGGAACCTAGCCAAAAACATTCAGTACTTC
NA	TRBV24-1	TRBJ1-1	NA	CATRGPGTEAFF	TGTGCCACCAGGGGGCCGGGCACTGAAGCTTTCTTT
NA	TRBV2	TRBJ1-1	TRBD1	CASTKGQGRTEAFF	TGTGCCAGCACCAAAGGACAGGGAAGAACTGAAGCTTTCTTT
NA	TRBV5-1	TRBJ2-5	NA	CASSSYQGRRETQYF	TGCGCCAGCAGCTCCTACCAGGGGCGGCGAGAGACCCAGTACTTC
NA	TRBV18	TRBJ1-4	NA	CASSPGGWDEKLFF	TGTGCCAGCTCACCGGGGGGCTGGGATGAAAAACTGTTTTTT
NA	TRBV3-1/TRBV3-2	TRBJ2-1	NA	CASSQDGLASNEQFF	TGTGCCAGCAGCCAAGATGGGCTAGCATCCAATGAGCAGTTCTTC
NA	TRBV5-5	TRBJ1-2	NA	CASGAGTNYGYTF	TGTGCTTCCGGGGCAGGGACTAACTATGGCTACACCTTC
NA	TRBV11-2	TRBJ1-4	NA	CASSLGSRGGGEKLFF	TGTGCCAGCAGCTTAGGATCCAGGGGAGGAGGAGAAAAACTGTTTTTT
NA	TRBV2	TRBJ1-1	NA	CASSDRRVLTEAFF	TGTGCCAGCAGTGACCGCCGGGTCCTCACTGAAGCTTTCTTT
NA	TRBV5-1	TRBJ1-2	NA	CASSLGAGDGYTF	TGCGCCAGCAGCTTGGGGGCAGGGGATGGCTACACCTTC
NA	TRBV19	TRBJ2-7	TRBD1	CASSLTGGVFEQYF	TGTGCCAGTAGTTTAACAGGGGGTGTCTTCGAGCAGTACTTC
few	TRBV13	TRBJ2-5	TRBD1	CASSTARTGERETQYF	TGTGCCAGCAGCACCGCCCGGACAGGGGAACGGGAGACCCAGTACTTC
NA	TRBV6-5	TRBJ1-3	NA	CASSSGGTFSGNTIYF	TGTGCCAGCAGTTCCGGGGGGACATTCTCTGGAAACACCATATATTTT